The next 11 T cell receptor beta chains were all read from a single sample in a study of cytomegalovirus exposure and HLA in healthy donors. This PCR relied on a set of 60 Vbeta primers and 13 Jbeta primers. Profiling relied on immunoSEQ multiplex PCR, and the TCRdb table lists in-frame clones only, not all of them. The sample includes about 130,000 clones. The sequenced material came from PBMCs. Receptors originate from a man younger than 35 in good health and CMV-seronegative.

This chain uses TRBV28 with TRBJ1-2; D is possibly TRBD1 (5 bases). This CDR3 is built from 13 residues. From germline, CDR1 is MDHEN and CDR2 SYDVKM. With 9 bases removed from V and 3 bases from J, the gap between germline ends came to 14 bases. The CDR3 nucleotides are TGTGCCAGTAGGGGCAGTACGCACTATGGCTACACCTTC. It translates to CASRGSTHYGYTF.

The chain combines TRBV29-1 with TRBJ2-7; TRBD1 might be the D (6 bases). Trimming cost V 3 bases and J 6 bases, with 15 bases left between them. CDR3 length equals 13 residues. The germline V gene encodes CDR1 SQVTM and CDR2 ANQGSEA. CDR3 loop: CSVEILRGGEQYF. For the CDR3, the DNA is TGCAGCGTTGAGATACTTAGAGGGGGCGAGCAGTACTTC.

Written as DNA, the CDR3 is TGTGCCAGCAGCAGGGGCCCCAGGGTACGTACTGAAGCTTTCTTT. It specifies CASSRGPRVRTEAFF. The V call is TRBV21-1, the J call TRBJ1-1; the tabulated D call, TRBD1, remains unverified against the DNA. TRBV21-1 is assigned pseudogene status. The CDR3 length is 15 residues.

This chain joins TRBV7-3 and TRBJ2-1; 10 bases map to TRBD1. The CDR3 has 14 amino acids. Germline trimming cut 4 bases from V and 7 bases from J; bases unmatched to any gene: 4. Germline V CDR1 and CDR2: SGHTA, FQGTGA. CDR3 amino acids: CASSSRQGANEQFF. CDR3 DNA sequence: TGTGCCAGCAGCTCCAGACAGGGGGCAAATGAGCAGTTCTTC.

V usage is TRBV6-7 and J usage is TRBJ2-3; D is perhaps TRBD1 (6 bases). TRBV6-7 is filed as an ORF, its function uncertain. The germline V and J ends were trimmed by 1 base and 6 bases, with 11 bases remaining between them. The CDR3 consists of 14 residues. The CDR3 DNA sequence: TGTGCCAGCAGTTACTACCCCCAGGGGGATACGCAGTATTTT. Its translation: CASSYYPQGDTQYF.

The chain combines TRBV28 with TRBJ1-5; D uncertain. V shed 3 bases and J shed 0 bases, with 3 bases lying between them. Germline loops: CDR1 MDHEN, CDR2 SYDVKM. This CDR3 has 13 residues. CDR3 in amino acids: CASSFRSNQPQHF. The CDR3 DNA sequence: TGTGCCAGCAGTTTTCGTAGCAATCAGCCCCAGCATTTT.

V gene TRBV7-2 combines with J gene TRBJ1-1; a weak D match, TRBD1 (5 bases). Trimming took off 6 bases at V and 7 bases at J, with 12 bases between the two ends. The CDR3 has 12 amino acids. The germline V gene encodes CDR1 SGHTA and CDR2 FQGNSA. CDR3 nucleotides: TGTGCCAGCAGAACAGACAGAGATGAAGCTTTCTTT. Translation: CASRTDRDEAFF. Together with reference TRBV7-2 and TRBJ1-1, the CDR3 gives the full variable domain: GAGVSQSPSNKVTEKGKDVELRCDPISGHTALYWYRQSLGQGLEFLIYFQGNSAPDKSGLPSDRFSAERTGGSVSTLTIQRTQQEDSAVYLCASRTDRDEAFFGQGTRLTVV.

The rearrangement links TRBV15 to TRBJ2-5; 7 bases agree with TRBD2. Germline CDR1 and CDR2: LNHNV and YYDKDF (reference sequence). V lost 0 bases to trimming and J lost 2 bases; unmatched junction nucleotides: 30. The CDR3 is made up of 24 amino acids. CDR3 amino acids: CATSRDLFNRKRDSGLWLQETQYF. Here the CDR3 DNA reads TGTGCCACCAGCAGAGATCTTTTTAACAGGAAGCGGGACTCCGGGTTGTGGCTTCAAGAGACCCAGTACTTC.

J is TRBJ2-5 and V is TRBV9; D not certain. Looked up from germline, CDR1 is SGDLS and CDR2 is YYNGEE. V dropped 3 bases and J dropped 0 bases, with 6 bases sitting between them. The CDR3 consists of 13 residues. The CDR3 protein is CASSEQDQETQYF. The DNA for the CDR3 is TGTGCCAGCAGCGAGCAAGACCAAGAGACCCAGTACTTC.

The chain links TRBV5-1 to TRBJ1-1, with 9 bases that match TRBD1. CDR1 and CDR2 (germline): SGHRS, YFSETQ. The V gene end was trimmed by 3 bases and the J gene end by 7 bases; junction bases not matched to a gene: 7. CDR3 size: 14 residues. The CDR3 is CASSSTGGVNEAFF. The CDR3 coding sequence is TGCGCCAGCAGCTCGACAGGGGGGGTCAATGAAGCTTTCTTT.

This chain links TRBV29-1 with TRBJ1-1; D is perhaps TRBD1 (5 bases). This CDR3 spans 15 amino acids. Between the trimmed V and J ends, which lost 0 bases and 4 bases, there was a span of 15 bases. The germline V gene encodes CDR1 SQVTM and CDR2 ANQGSEA. CDR3 DNA: TGCAGCGTTGAAGACGTCCCGGGGGAAGCCACTGAAGCTTTCTTT. This encodes CSVEDVPGEATEAFF. The full variable domain, completed using reference TRBV29-1 and TRBJ1-1, is SAVISQKPSRDICQRGTSLTIQCQVDSQVTMMFWYRQQPGQSLTLIATANQGSEATYESGFVIDKFPISRPNLTFSTLTVSNMSPEDSSIYLCSVEDVPGEATEAFFGQGTRLTVV.